These 31 T cell receptor beta chains share one sample of origin, sequenced in a study of blood T cells in healthy people across ages. A second about 7 to 12 cycle PCR used barcoded and J-beta primers. TCRdb ran MiXCR on the 5' RACE reads and lists one entry per CDR3 protein. The sample has around 1.5 million distinct CDR3 sequences; 45% to 70% are singletons. Sequencing used blood. The receptors stem from a man younger than 30 in good health.

The gene calls are TRBV29-1 and TRBJ2-3; 9 bases fit TRBD2. The germline V gene encodes CDR1 SQVTM and CDR2 ANQGSEA. This CDR3 has 17 residues. The V segment lost 6 bases and the J segment 2 bases; nucleotides outside the gene matches: 15. The CDR3 loop reads CSVASGTFVSHTDTQYF. The CDR3 nucleotides are TGCAGCGTGGCTAGCGGGACCTTTGTTTCCCACACAGATACGCAGTATTTT.

The count of this clonotype is one. The chain uses TRBV7-2 and TRBJ2-2; the match to TRBD2 covers 8 bases. Germline trimming cut 6 bases from V and 6 bases from J; bases unmatched to any gene: 6. The CDR3 extends over 14 amino acids. The germline CDR1 and CDR2 sequences are SGHTA and FQGNSA. The CDR3 region is CASRWRGVAGELFF. The CDR3 bases are TGTGCCAGCAGGTGGCGGGGGGTTGCCGGGGAGCTGTTTTTT.

This clonotype came up a few times. This chain joins TRBV7-2 and TRBJ2-4, with D tentatively TRBD2 (7 bases). The CDR3 is made up of 19 amino acids. Per the germline V gene, CDR1 is SGHTA and CDR2 is FQGNSA. V was shortened by 3 bases and J by 0 bases, with 21 bases between the two germline ends. The CDR3 here is CASSFPSTRGRGAKNIQYF. The CDR3 coding sequence is TGTGCCAGCAGCTTTCCATCGACTAGGGGGAGGGGAGCCAAAAACATTCAGTACTTC.

This chain uses TRBV3-1 with TRBJ1-6; D perhaps matches TRBD1 (5 bases). The CDR3 is made up of 16 amino acids. V lost 4 bases, J lost 7 bases, and 17 bases lay in between. Germline V gene sequence: CDR1 LGHDT, CDR2 YNNKEL (reference sequence). The CDR3 bases are TGTGCCAGCAGCCTTAGGTCCGGGCGGGGGAATTCACCCCTCCACTTT. It encodes CASSLRSGRGNSPLHF.

The chain is built from TRBV20-1 and TRBJ2-7; unclear D gene. Deletions cut 5 bases from V and 1 base from J, with 9 bases between. This CDR3 has 12 residues. Germline CDR1 DFQATT, CDR2 SNEGSKA (reference sequence). The CDR3 here is CSASYSSYEQYF. The CDR3 DNA follows: TGCAGTGCTTCCTATAGTTCCTACGAGCAGTACTTC.

V is TRBV7-9 and J is TRBJ1-5; D perhaps matches TRBD1 (6 bases). Germline CDR1 and CDR2: SEHNR and FQNEAQ (reference sequence). V was cut by 0 bases and J by 6 bases, with 9 bases left in between. This CDR3 region has 14 residues. CDR3 DNA sequence: TGTGCCAGCAGCTTAGCGGGGGCGGGTCAGCCCCAGCATTTT. This codes for CASSLAGAGQPQHF.

V usage is TRBV27 and J usage is TRBJ1-5; a weak D match, TRBD1 (6 bases). V lost 1 base and J lost 2, with 12 bases in between. The CDR3 covers 16 residues. CDR1 and CDR2 from the germline V gene are MNHEY and SMNVEV (reference sequence). CDR3 amino acids: CASSLWVGGGNQPQHF. CDR3 bases: TGTGCCAGCAGTTTATGGGTAGGGGGAGGCAATCAGCCCCAGCATTTT.

The sample holds a few counts of this clonotype. The chain couples TRBV6-2 or TRBV6-3 to TRBJ2-1, with D possibly matching TRBD1 (5 bases). Trimming stripped 4 bases from V and 0 bases from J, with 13 bases between. CDR3 length: 16 amino acids. The germline V gene encodes CDR1 MNHEY and CDR2 SVGEGT. The CDR3 coding sequence is TGTGCCAGCAGTTCCCTCCTAGGGGTCTCCTACAATGAGCAGTTCTTC. Its protein is CASSSLLGVSYNEQFF.

This clonotype appeared a few times. The rearrangement links TRBV4-2 to TRBJ2-3; D is unresolved. The CDR3 consists of 15 residues. Trimming pared 1 base from V and 3 bases from J, leaving 11 bases between. Germline values: CDR1 LGHNA, CDR2 YNFKEQ. In DNA form, the CDR3 reads TGTGCCAGCAGCCAAGTCAGTATACTTACAGATACGCAGTATTTT. Protein product: CASSQVSILTDTQYF.

This chain links TRBV20-1 with TRBJ2-5, with 11 nucleotides matching TRBD2. Unmatched junction bases numbered 6, after V lost 3 bases and J lost 3 bases. The germline V gene encodes CDR1 DFQATT and CDR2 SNEGSKA (reference sequence). This CDR3 has 15 residues. The CDR3 sequence: CSASPTSGGEETQYF. The CDR3 DNA follows: TGCAGTGCTAGTCCTACTAGCGGGGGTGAAGAGACCCAGTACTTC.

The gene calls are TRBV25-1 and TRBJ2-3; a possible D gene is TRBD1 (6 bases). Germline-derived CDR1 and CDR2 are MGHDK and SYGVNS. The CDR3 consists of 14 residues. V dropped 2 bases and J dropped 7 bases, with 13 bases sitting between them. The CDR3 DNA reads TGTGCCAGCAGTGAAGGGGTAGGGGGAAATACGCAGTATTTT. Translating it yields CASSEGVGGNTQYF. Based on the CDR3 plus reference TRBV25-1 and TRBJ2-3, the full variable domain is EADIYQTPRYLVIGTGKKITLECSQTMGHDKMYWYQQDPGMELHLIHYSYGVNSTEKGDLSSESTVSRIRTEHFPLTLESARPSHTSQYLCASSEGVGGNTQYFGPGTRLTVL.

The chain links TRBV4-1 to TRBJ2-7, with TRBD2 matching 9 bases. V dropped 5 bases and J dropped 0; count of bases not matched to a gene: 5. The CDR3 length is 15 residues. Per germline, CDR1 MGHRA and CDR2 YSYEKL. The DNA of the CDR3 is TGCGCCAGCAGCACTCCGACTAGCGGCTCCTACGAGCAGTACTTC. It codes for CASSTPTSGSYEQYF.

This clonotype was detected only a few times. The chain has TRBV12-3 or TRBV12-4 and TRBJ2-1, with D tentatively TRBD1 or TRBD2 (5 bases each). The CDR3 is 15 residues long. V was cut by 8 bases and J by 0 bases, with 14 bases left in between. The chain's CDR3 is CASFVGTSSYNEQFF. The CDR3 DNA reads TGTGCCAGCTTTGTAGGGACGAGCTCCTACAATGAGCAGTTCTTC.

In the case of this clonotype: Relative to the germline gene, one junction end is altered; a read error may explain this. V and J are TRBV7-9 and TRBJ1-6; no clear D. Germline assignment: CDR1 SEHNR and CDR2 FQNEAQ (reference sequence). The CDR3 loop spans 14 amino acids. In nucleotides, the CDR3 is TGTGCCAGCAGCGTGGAACAGAGTAATTCACTCCTCCACTTT. It codes for CASSVEQSNSLLHF.

The chain links TRBV6-1 to TRBJ2-1, with TRBD2 matching over 15 bases. Trimming at V came to 5 bases and at J to 0 bases, leaving 8 bases not matched to a gene. This CDR3 spans 19 amino acids. Germline CDR1 and CDR2: MNHNS and SASEGT. DNA for the CDR3: TGTGCCAGCAGTCCTAGGGGACTAGCGGGAGGACGCTCCTACAATGAGCAGTTCTTC. The encoded protein is CASSPRGLAGGRSYNEQFF.

Points on this clonotype: It is likely a read error, because the conserved phenylalanine at the end of the CDR3 is missing. The chain employs TRBV6-1 and TRBJ2-1; 10 bases fit TRBD2. The DNA matches TRBJ2-7 better at its end, which makes the J call doubtful. The CDR3 is 15 amino acids. The germline V gene encodes CDR1 MNHNS and CDR2 SASEGT. The DNA of the CDR3 is TGTGCCAGCAGTGCTAGCGGGAGCTCCTACAATGAGCAGTACTTA. Amino acid sequence: CASSASGSSYNEQYL.

This sequence joins TRBV13 and TRBJ2-6; D is uncertain. V was clipped by 2 bases and J by 4 bases, with 9 bases between them. The CDR3 runs to 15 residues. Germline values: CDR1 PRHDT, CDR2 FYEKMQ (reference sequence). The CDR3 bases are TGTGCCAGCAGCTTATCCTTAACCGGGGCCAACGTCCTGACTTTC. It translates to CASSLSLTGANVLTF.

The chain has TRBV20-1 and TRBJ2-4; D is possibly TRBD2 (6 bases). Germline-derived CDR1 and CDR2 are DFQATT and SNEGSKA (reference sequence). Trimming stripped 7 bases from V and 6 bases from J, with 13 bases between. This CDR3 is 12 amino acids long. The CDR3 region has the DNA TGCAGTGAAAGACTAGACCTAAACATTCAGTACTTC. This sequence encodes CSERLDLNIQYF.

This chain connects TRBV6-2 or TRBV6-3 to TRBJ1-1; D call uncertain. The germline gives CDR1 MNHEY, CDR2 SVGEGT. Trimming shortened V by 2 bases and J by 1 base, and 17 bases separated the two germline ends. This CDR3 has 17 amino acids. CDR3 protein: CASSYSGVGIGNTEAFF. The DNA for the CDR3 is TGTGCCAGCAGTTACAGCGGGGTCGGAATCGGGAACACTGAAGCTTTCTTT.

This clonotype was recorded at least ten times. The genes are TRBV3-1 and TRBJ2-4; either TRBD1 or TRBD2 may fit D (6 bases each). The CDR3 covers 18 residues. V lost 2 bases and J 6 bases, leaving 23 bases between the germline ends. The germline V gene has CDR1 LGHDT and CDR2 YNNKEL (reference sequence). The CDR3 DNA follows: TGTGCCAGCAGCCAACCAGACCGGGACTCCTGGGGGGCAAACATTCAGTACTTC. Encoded protein: CASSQPDRDSWGANIQYF.

This clonotype was seen more than once but under ten times. The J gene is TRBJ2-7, the V gene TRBV10-3, with D unresolved. CDR1 and CDR2 (germline): ENHRY, SYGVKD. Trimming removed 0 bases from V and 5 bases from J, with 11 bases in between. The length of the CDR3 is 14 residues. DNA for the CDR3: TGTGCCATCAGTGAGTCGAGTTCGGTACACGAGCAGTACTTC. Its protein product is CAISESSSVHEQYF.

The sample holds one count of this clonotype. The rearrangement uses TRBV3-1 and TRBJ2-1; the D gene could be TRBD1 or TRBD2 (6 bases each). The CDR3 runs to 13 residues. V lost 4 bases to trimming and J lost 10 bases, with 14 bases between them. Germline V gene data show CDR1 as LGHDT and CDR2 as YNNKEL (reference sequence). In nucleotides, the CDR3 is TGTGCCAGCAGCCCCCTGGGGGGCAGGGAGCAGTTCTTC. Amino acids: CASSPLGGREQFF.

The chain couples TRBV4-3 to TRBJ1-4; TRBD1 might be the D (6 bases). Germline lookup yields CDR1 LGHNA and CDR2 YSLEER. Trimming pared 2 bases from V and 8 bases from J, leaving 18 bases between. This CDR3 is built from 16 residues. The CDR3 here is CASSQSAGRGWEKLFF. The CDR3 coding sequence is TGCGCCAGCAGCCAATCGGCGGGCAGGGGATGGGAAAAACTGTTTTTT.

The CDR3 DNA follows: TGTGCCAGCAGCTTTTCAGCGGGGGACTTCTACGAGCAGTACTTC. Protein: CASSFSAGDFYEQYF. This rearrangement joins TRBV7-9 to TRBJ2-7, with 8 bases matching TRBD2. V lost 3 bases to trimming and J lost 3 bases; unmatched junction nucleotides: 7. The CDR3 is 15 amino acids. CDR1 and CDR2 (germline): SEHNR, FQNEAQ (reference sequence).

This clonotype turned up a few times. Its ends do not fully match the called genes, so a read error is possible. The J gene is TRBJ2-5, the V gene TRBV5-1; TRBD2 might be the D (7 bases). In germline, CDR1 is SGHRS, CDR2 YFSETQ. The CDR3 has 14 amino acids. The DNA for the CDR3 is TGTGCCAGCAGTTTAAGGGGGGGAGGAGAGACCCAGTACTTC. Its protein is CASSLRGGGETQYF.

This clonotype was seen a few times. This rearrangement joins TRBV6-5 to TRBJ2-5; D perhaps matches TRBD1 (5 bases). The J call may be faulty, since TRBJ2-7 better matches the DNA end. Per germline, CDR1 MNHEY and CDR2 SVGAGI. CDR3 length: 14 residues. DNA for the CDR3: TGTGCCAGCAGGGCTGGGCAGGGTGCCTACGAGCAGTACTTC. This gives the protein CASRAGQGAYEQYF.

V usage is TRBV9 and J usage is TRBJ2-1, with D perhaps TRBD2 (5 bases). In germline, CDR1 is SGDLS, CDR2 YYNGEE. The germline V and J ends were trimmed by 0 bases and 9 bases, with 13 bases remaining between them. The CDR3 spans 14 residues. The CDR3 spells CASSVEVGGSEQFF. In DNA form, the CDR3 reads TGTGCCAGCAGCGTAGAGGTCGGAGGCAGTGAGCAGTTCTTC.

Points on this clonotype: With a much larger clone just one base away, this may be a read error. The genes are TRBV13 and TRBJ2-3; D is unclear. The germline V gene encodes CDR1 PRHDT and CDR2 FYEKMQ (reference sequence). V gave up 6 bases and J gave up 0 bases, with 4 bases separating them. There are 12 residues in the CDR3. CDR3: CASRNSTDTQYF. The CDR3 DNA follows: TGTGCCAGCAGGAACAGCACAGATACGCAGTATTTT.

The chain combines TRBV27 with TRBJ2-3; D is unclear. V was trimmed by 2 bases and J by 4 bases, leaving 7 bases between them. The CDR3 has 13 amino acids. Germline assignment: CDR1 MNHEY and CDR2 SMNVEV (reference sequence). CDR3 in amino acids: CASSLGLPDTQYF. The DNA for the CDR3 is TGTGCCAGCAGTTTAGGGCTGCCAGATACGCAGTATTTT.

The V call is TRBV29-1, the J call TRBJ1-1; no clear D. There are 12 residues in the CDR3. V lost 0 bases and J lost 6, with 8 bases in between. Germline assignment: CDR1 SQVTM and CDR2 ANQGSEA. The CDR3, as DNA: TGCAGCGTTGAAGATGGCCGCCCTGAAGCTTTCTTT. It is translated as CSVEDGRPEAFF.

The chain employs TRBV9 and TRBJ1-1, with D uncertain. Germline loops: CDR1 SGDLS, CDR2 YYNGEE. This CDR3 comprises 15 residues. Trimming shortened V by 4 bases and J by 3 bases, and 16 bases separated the two germline ends. The CDR3 nucleotides are TGTGCCAGCAGCTCTGAACCCCCTGCTGACACTGAAGCTTTCTTT. Amino acid sequence: CASSSEPPADTEAFF.